What follows describes a single T cell receptor (beta chain). The data were taken from a study of T cell responses to AZD1222 COVID-19 vaccine. Trimming removed 1 base at V and 1 base at J, with 8 bases between. Germline CDR1 is SGHDT and CDR2 is YYEEEE. The CDR3 runs 14 residues. The repertoire was sequenced with immunoSEQ multiplex PCR; TCRdb's copy has only in-frame clones and lacks some. The sample shows 90,000 to 150,000 clones, about 93% of them seen only once. The material was peripheral blood, obtained 28 days after the second dose of the MenACWY control vaccine. The chain is built from TRBV5-6 and TRBJ1-1, with D unresolved. The source of this sequence is an adult who received the MenACWY meningococcal vaccine as a control. CDR3 sequence reads: CASSLLRANTEAFF. CDR3 in DNA: TGTGCCAGCAGCTTGTTAAGGGCGAACACTGAAGCTTTCTTT.